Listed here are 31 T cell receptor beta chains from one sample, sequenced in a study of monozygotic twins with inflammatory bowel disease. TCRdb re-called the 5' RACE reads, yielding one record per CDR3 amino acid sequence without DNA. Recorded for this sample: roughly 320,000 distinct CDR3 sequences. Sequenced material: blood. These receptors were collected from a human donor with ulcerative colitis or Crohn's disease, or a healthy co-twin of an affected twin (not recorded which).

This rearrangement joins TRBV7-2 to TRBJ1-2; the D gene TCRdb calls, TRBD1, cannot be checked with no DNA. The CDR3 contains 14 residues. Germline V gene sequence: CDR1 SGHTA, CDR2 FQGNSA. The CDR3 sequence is CASSLNRGHDGYTF.

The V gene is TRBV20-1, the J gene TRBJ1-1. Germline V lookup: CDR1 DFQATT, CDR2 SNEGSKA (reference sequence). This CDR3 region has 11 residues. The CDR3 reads CSARAGGEAFF.

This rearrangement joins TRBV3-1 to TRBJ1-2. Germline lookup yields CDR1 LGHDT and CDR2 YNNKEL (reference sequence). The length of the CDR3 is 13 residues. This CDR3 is CASSHLGTPTHTF.

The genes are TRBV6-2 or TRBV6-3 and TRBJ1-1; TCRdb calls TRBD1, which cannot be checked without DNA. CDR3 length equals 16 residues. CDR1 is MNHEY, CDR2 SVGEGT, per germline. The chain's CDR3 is CASRIYWTRGDTEAFF.

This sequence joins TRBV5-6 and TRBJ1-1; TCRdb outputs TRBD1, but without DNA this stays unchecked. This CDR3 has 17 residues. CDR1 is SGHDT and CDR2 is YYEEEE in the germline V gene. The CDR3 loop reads CASSLLLGQSVRLEAFF.

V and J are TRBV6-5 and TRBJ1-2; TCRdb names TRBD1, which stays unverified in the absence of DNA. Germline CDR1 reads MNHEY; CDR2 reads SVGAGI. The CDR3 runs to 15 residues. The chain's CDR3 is CASSSRPGQVYGYTF.

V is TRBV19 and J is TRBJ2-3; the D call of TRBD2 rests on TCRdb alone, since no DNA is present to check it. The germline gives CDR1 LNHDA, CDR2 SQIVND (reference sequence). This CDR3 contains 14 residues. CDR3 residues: CASGTSGAPDTQYF.

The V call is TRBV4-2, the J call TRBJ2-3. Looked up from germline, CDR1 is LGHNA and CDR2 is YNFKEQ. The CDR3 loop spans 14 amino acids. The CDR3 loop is CASSQHTQKDTQYF.

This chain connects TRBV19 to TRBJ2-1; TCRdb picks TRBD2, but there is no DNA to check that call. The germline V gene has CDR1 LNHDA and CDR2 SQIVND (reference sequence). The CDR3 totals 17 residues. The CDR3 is CASSIGLAGGPGNEQFF.

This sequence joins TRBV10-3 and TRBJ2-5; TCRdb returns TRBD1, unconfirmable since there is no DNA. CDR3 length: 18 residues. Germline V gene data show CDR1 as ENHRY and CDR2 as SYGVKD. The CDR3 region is CAISEPSPGRNVQETQYF.

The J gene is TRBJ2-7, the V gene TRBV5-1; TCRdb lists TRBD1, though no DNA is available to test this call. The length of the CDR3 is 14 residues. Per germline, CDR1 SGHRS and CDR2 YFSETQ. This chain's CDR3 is CASAQGQGVYEQYF.

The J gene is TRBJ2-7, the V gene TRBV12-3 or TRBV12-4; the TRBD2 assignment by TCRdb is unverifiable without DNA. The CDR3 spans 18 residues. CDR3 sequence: CASSRLAGGRDFSYEQYF.

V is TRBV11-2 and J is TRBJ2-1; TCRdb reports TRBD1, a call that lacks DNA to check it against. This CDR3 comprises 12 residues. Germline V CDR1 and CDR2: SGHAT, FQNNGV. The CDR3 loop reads CASSSTGRGQFF. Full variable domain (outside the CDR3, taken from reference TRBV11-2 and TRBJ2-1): EAGVAQSPRYKIIEKRQSVAFWCNPISGHATLYWYQQILGQGPKLLIQFQNNGVVDDSQLPKDRFSAERLKGVDSTLKIQPAKLEDSAVYLCASSSTGRGQFFGPGTRLTVL.

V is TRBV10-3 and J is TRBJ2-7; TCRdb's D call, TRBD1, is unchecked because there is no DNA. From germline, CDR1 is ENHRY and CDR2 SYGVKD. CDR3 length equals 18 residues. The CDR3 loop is CAISVGWGPTVNSYEQYF.

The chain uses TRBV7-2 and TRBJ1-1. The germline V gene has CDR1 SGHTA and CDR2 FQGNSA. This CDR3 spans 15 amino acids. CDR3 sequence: CASSLSSAGNTEAFF.

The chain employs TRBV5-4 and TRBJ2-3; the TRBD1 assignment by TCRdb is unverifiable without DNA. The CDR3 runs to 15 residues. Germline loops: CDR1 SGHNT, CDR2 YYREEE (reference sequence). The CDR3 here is CASSPGTHSTDTQYF.

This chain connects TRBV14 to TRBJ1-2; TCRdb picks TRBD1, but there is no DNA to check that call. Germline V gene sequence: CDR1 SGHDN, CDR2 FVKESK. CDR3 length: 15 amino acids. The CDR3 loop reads CASSQGDISGDGYTF.

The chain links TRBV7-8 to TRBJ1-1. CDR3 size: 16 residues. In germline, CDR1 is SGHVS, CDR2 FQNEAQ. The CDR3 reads CTSSLAVWVGNTEAFF. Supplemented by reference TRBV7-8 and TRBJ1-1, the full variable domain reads GAGVSQSPRYKVAKRGQDVALRCDPISGHVSLFWYQQALGQGPEFLTYFQNEAQLDKSGLPSDRFFAERPEGSVSTLKIQRTQQEDSAVYLCTSSLAVWVGNTEAFFGQGTRLTVV.

The CDR3 loop is CASLIGGLGNEQFF. The rearrangement uses TRBV12-3 or TRBV12-4 and TRBJ2-1. The CDR3 length is 14 residues.

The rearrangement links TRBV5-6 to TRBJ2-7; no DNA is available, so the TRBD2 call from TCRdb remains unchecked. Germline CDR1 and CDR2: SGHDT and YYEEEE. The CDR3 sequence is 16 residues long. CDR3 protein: CASSLLRTSRPYEQYF.

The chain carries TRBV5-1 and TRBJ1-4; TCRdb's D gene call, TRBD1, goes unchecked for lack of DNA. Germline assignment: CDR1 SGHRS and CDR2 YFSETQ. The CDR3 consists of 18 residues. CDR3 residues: CASRPGQGQWSTNEKLFF.

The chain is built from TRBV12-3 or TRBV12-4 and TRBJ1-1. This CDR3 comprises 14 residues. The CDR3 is CASSLKGGNTEAFF.

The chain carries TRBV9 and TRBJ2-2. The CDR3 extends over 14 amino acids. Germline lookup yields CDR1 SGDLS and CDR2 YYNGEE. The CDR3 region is CVSSVGTNTGELFF.

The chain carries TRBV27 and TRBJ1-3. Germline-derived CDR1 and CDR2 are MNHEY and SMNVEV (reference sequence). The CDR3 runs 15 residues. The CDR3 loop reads CASRPGRPSGNTIYF.

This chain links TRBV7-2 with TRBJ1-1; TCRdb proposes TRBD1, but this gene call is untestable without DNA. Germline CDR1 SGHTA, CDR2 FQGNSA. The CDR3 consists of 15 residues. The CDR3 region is CASALSGGKSTEAFF.

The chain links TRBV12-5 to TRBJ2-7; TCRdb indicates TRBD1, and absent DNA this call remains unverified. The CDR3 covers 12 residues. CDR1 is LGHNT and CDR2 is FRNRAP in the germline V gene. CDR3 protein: CASGPDIYEQYF.

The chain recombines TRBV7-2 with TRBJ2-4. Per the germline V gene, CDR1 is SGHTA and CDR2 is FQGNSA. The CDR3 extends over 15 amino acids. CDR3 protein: CASSLALGAKNIQYF.

CDR3 protein: CSAVWTGITEAFF. The V and J genes are TRBV20-1 and TRBJ1-1; the D gene TCRdb calls, TRBD1, cannot be checked with no DNA. CDR1 DFQATT and CDR2 SNEGSKA come from the germline V gene (reference sequence). CDR3 length: 13 residues.

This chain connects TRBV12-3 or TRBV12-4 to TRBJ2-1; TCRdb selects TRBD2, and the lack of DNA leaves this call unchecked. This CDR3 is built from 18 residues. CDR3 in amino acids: CASSFWSLRGGSYNEQFF.

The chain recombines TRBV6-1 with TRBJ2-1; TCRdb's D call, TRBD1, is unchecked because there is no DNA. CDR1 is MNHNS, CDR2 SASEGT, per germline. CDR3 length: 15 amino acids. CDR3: CASSTGLISYNEQFF.

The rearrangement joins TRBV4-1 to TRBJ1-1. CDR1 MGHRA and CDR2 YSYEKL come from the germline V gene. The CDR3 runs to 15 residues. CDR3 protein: CASSQDIGMNTEAFF.